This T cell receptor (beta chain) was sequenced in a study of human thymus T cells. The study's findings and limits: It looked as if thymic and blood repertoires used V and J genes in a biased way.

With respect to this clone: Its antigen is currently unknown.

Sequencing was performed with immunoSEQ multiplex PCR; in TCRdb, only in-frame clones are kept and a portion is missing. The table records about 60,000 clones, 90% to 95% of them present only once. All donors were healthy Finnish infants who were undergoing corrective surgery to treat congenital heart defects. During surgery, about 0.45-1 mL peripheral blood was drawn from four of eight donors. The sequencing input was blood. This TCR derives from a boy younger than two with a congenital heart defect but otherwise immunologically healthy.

This chain's CDR3 is CASSPGFSGNTIYF. The CDR3, as DNA: TGTGCCAGCTCACCAGGGTTCTCTGGAAACACCATATATTTT. V is TRBV18 and J is TRBJ1-3; no definite D call. The V gene's germline CDR1 is KGHSH and CDR2 LQKENI. This CDR3 spans 14 amino acids. V was clipped by 2 bases and J by 0 bases, with 5 bases between them.